The 22 T cell receptor beta chains below all came from one sample that was sequenced in a study of technical replicates of blood from several donors. Libraries were prepared by immunoSEQ multiplex PCR; TCRdb keeps only in-frame clonotypes and omits some of them. The data contain roughly 70,000 clones, just under 95% of them singletons. Sequenced: T cells isolated from PBMCs. The origin of the receptors is a human donor in good health.

The chain links TRBV5-1 to TRBJ2-2, with TRBD2 matching 11 bases. The ends lost 5 bases at V and 5 bases at J; junction bases unmatched: 5. Germline V gives CDR1 SGHRS, CDR2 YFSETQ. This CDR3 is built from 15 residues. Here the CDR3 DNA reads TGCGCCAGCAGGGATACTAGCGGGAGAACCGGGGAGCTGTTTTTT. Translation gives CASRDTSGRTGELFF.

The chain employs TRBV6-6 and TRBJ1-2, with 7 bases that match TRBD1. The CDR3 has 12 amino acids. The V gene end was trimmed by 2 bases and the J gene end by 8 bases; junction bases not matched to a gene: 2. The V gene's germline CDR1 is MNHNY and CDR2 SVGAGI (reference sequence). CDR3 sequence: CASSYDREGYTF. The CDR3 nucleotides read TGTGCCAGCAGTTACGACAGGGAGGGCTACACCTTC.

The CDR3 nucleotides read TGCAGTGCGGGCGGCTACACCTTC. It yields the protein CSAGGYTF. V and J are TRBV20-1 and TRBJ1-2; D gene ambiguous. The CDR3 runs to 8 residues. The V end lost 6 bases, the J end lost 8 bases, and 4 bases lay between the germline ends. Germline CDR1 is DFQATT and CDR2 is SNEGSKA (reference sequence).

This clone has just a few counts. V is TRBV7-8 and J is TRBJ1-1, with 8 bases aligning to TRBD1. Germline trimming cut 1 base from V and 5 bases from J; bases unmatched to any gene: 3. Germline loops: CDR1 SGHVS, CDR2 FQNEAQ. The CDR3 sequence is 14 residues long. This CDR3 is CASSLGQGMTEAFF. The CDR3 region has the DNA TGTGCCAGCAGCTTAGGACAGGGGATGACTGAAGCTTTCTTT.

V usage is TRBV9 and J usage is TRBJ2-1; 11 positions agree with TRBD2. Trimming took 3 bases from V and 4 from J; bases not matched to a gene: 6. Per germline, CDR1 SGDLS and CDR2 YYNGEE. This CDR3 spans 16 amino acids. The CDR3 region is CASSESGLAAYNEQFF. The CDR3 DNA follows: TGTGCCAGCAGCGAATCGGGACTAGCGGCTTACAATGAGCAGTTCTTC.

The chain is built from TRBV14 and TRBJ1-1, with a weak D call TRBD1 (5 bases). CDR3 length equals 13 residues. Germline CDR1 reads SGHDN; CDR2 reads FVKESK. Trimming took 2 bases from V and 7 from J, leaving 11 bases between them. The CDR3 is CASSQHRSYEAFF. CDR3 bases: TGTGCCAGCAGCCAACACAGGAGCTATGAAGCTTTCTTT.

The chain couples TRBV7-3 to TRBJ1-1; TRBD1 is a possible D gene (5 bases). The CDR3 sequence is 17 residues long. Germline V gene lookup returns CDR1 SGHTA and CDR2 FQGTGA. Trimming left V 5 bases short and J 1 base short, with 20 bases between. CDR3 bases: TGTGCCAGCAGCCCAAACAGGCAGCCCCTGACGAACACTGAAGCTTTCTTT. Its translation is CASSPNRQPLTNTEAFF.

This clone was found a few times. The V gene is TRBV6-5, the J gene TRBJ2-6, with no clear D. The V end was cut by 2 bases, the J end by 0 bases, with 8 bases between. CDR1 and CDR2 (germline): MNHEY, SVGAGI. The CDR3 has 16 amino acids. The CDR3, as DNA: TGTGCCAGCAGTTACGAAGGCGGCTCTGGGGCCAACGTCCTGACTTTC. Translation gives CASSYEGGSGANVLTF.

The gene calls are TRBV9 and TRBJ2-7; 8 bases are a match to TRBD2. Germline V gene data show CDR1 as SGDLS and CDR2 as YYNGEE. After removal of 4 bases from V and 4 bases from J, the junction contained 1 base not matched to a gene. This CDR3 is 12 amino acids long. CDR3 DNA: TGTGCCAGCAGCCCGGGAGGGTACGAGCAGTACTTC. Protein product: CASSPGGYEQYF.

The V gene is TRBV7-9, the J gene TRBJ1-1; D gene unclear. V was clipped by 6 bases and J by 7 bases, with 15 bases between them. The CDR3 has 13 amino acids. Germline V gene sequence: CDR1 SEHNR, CDR2 FQNEAQ (reference sequence). CDR3 DNA sequence: TGTGCCAGCAGTCTTCTGGTTGGGAGTGAAGCTTTCTTT. Translation: CASSLLVGSEAFF.

This clone was counted a single time. This chain connects TRBV15 to TRBJ1-5; D is uncertain. The CDR3 spans 16 residues. V was clipped by 1 base and J by 3 bases, with 13 bases between them. The germline V gene encodes CDR1 LNHNV and CDR2 YYDKDF (reference sequence). As DNA, the CDR3 is TGTGCCACCAGCAGAGCCGGAAGACTGGACAATCAGCCCCAGCATTTT. This encodes CATSRAGRLDNQPQHF.

This sequence joins TRBV19 and TRBJ2-7; D not resolved. CDR3 length equals 14 residues. Germline CDR1 LNHDA, CDR2 SQIVND (reference sequence). V lost 1 base to trimming and J lost 0 bases, with 7 bases between them. The CDR3 sequence is CASSIARISYEQYF. CDR3 in DNA: TGTGCCAGTAGTATAGCCAGGATCTCCTACGAGCAGTACTTC.

The CDR3 bases are TGTGCCAGCAGTTACCCCTCCAGGGCCTATGGCTACACCTTC. It yields the protein CASSYPSRAYGYTF. The chain recombines TRBV28 with TRBJ1-2, with a possible D match to TRBD1 (5 bases). Germline values: CDR1 MDHEN, CDR2 SYDVKM. The CDR3 has 14 amino acids. V was cut by 4 bases and J by 4 bases, with 13 bases left in between.

This sequence joins TRBV5-4 and TRBJ1-1, with 7 bases fitting TRBD1. Germline loops: CDR1 SGHNT, CDR2 YYREEE (reference sequence). Trimming removed 0 bases from V and 10 bases from J; junction bases left unmatched: 6. The CDR3 consists of 13 residues. The CDR3 coding sequence is TGTGCCAGCAGCTTGGGTTGGGCAGGGGGAGCTTTCTTT. Amino acid sequence: CASSLGWAGGAFF.

The chain employs TRBV5-1 and TRBJ1-1; possibly TRBD1 for D (5 bases). The germline V gene encodes CDR1 SGHRS and CDR2 YFSETQ. The CDR3 runs to 15 residues. V lost 5 bases and J lost 1, with 15 bases in between. For the CDR3, the DNA is TGCGCCAGCAGGGACACAGAGAAGAGGAACACTGAAGCTTTCTTT. Amino acid sequence: CASRDTEKRNTEAFF.

V is TRBV29-1 and J is TRBJ2-3; 10 nucleotides line up with TRBD2. The ends lost 3 bases at V and 2 bases at J; junction bases unmatched: 5. Looked up from germline, CDR1 is SQVTM and CDR2 is ANQGSEA. The length of the CDR3 is 15 residues. Here the CDR3 reads CSVEGTSANTDTQYF. The CDR3, as DNA: TGCAGCGTTGAGGGGACTAGCGCAAACACAGATACGCAGTATTTT.

In its sample, this clone was seen a few times. The CDR3 DNA follows: TGCGCCACCCCGGACAGGGCGGGTTACGAGCAGTACTTC. Translation: CATPDRAGYEQYF. This chain joins TRBV10-1 and TRBJ2-7; 8 positions match TRBD1. The CDR3 spans 13 residues. Losses at the gene ends were 10 bases for V and 4 bases for J; bases not matched to a gene: 9. Germline V gives CDR1 WNHNN, CDR2 SYGVQD (reference sequence).

The rearrangement joins TRBV10-3 to TRBJ2-1, with TRBD2 identical over 14 bases. CDR3 size: 18 residues. The V and J ends lost 4 bases and 7 bases, in that order; junction bases with no gene match: 12. Per the germline V gene, CDR1 is ENHRY and CDR2 is SYGVKD. As DNA, the CDR3 is TGTGCCATCAGTGGGGGGACTAGCGGGAGAAAGGAGCTAAATGAGCAGTTCTTC. Translated: CAISGGTSGRKELNEQFF.

In its sample, this clone was seen a few times. The CDR3 sequence: CASISFGGANYGYTF. For the CDR3, the DNA is TGTGCCAGTATTTCGTTCGGGGGAGCTAACTATGGCTACACCTTC. The chain employs TRBV19 and TRBJ1-2; D is possibly TRBD1 (5 bases). Germline loops: CDR1 LNHDA, CDR2 SQIVND (reference sequence). V lost 7 bases and J lost 0, with 15 bases in between. The CDR3 covers 15 residues.

V is TRBV19 and J is TRBJ2-7; 7 positions agree with TRBD1. J gave up 3 bases and V 5 bases, and 10 bases lay outside the gene matches. The CDR3 loop spans 15 amino acids. Germline lookup yields CDR1 LNHDA and CDR2 SQIVND (reference sequence). CDR3 loop: CASSEQGDRIYEQYF. The CDR3 coding sequence is TGTGCCAGTAGTGAACAAGGGGACAGAATCTACGAGCAGTACTTC.

The chain links TRBV4-1 to TRBJ1-1, with D tentatively TRBD1 (5 bases). The CDR3 totals 13 residues. CDR1 and CDR2 from the germline V gene are MGHRA and YSYEKL. Trimming took 0 bases from V and 11 from J, leaving 13 bases between them. CDR3 loop: CASSQDGEGMAFF. CDR3 coding DNA: TGCGCCAGCAGCCAAGACGGGGAGGGGATGGCTTTCTTT.

The CDR3 DNA is TGTGCCAGCGGTACAGGGGGTAACAAGAATACAGATACGCAGTATTTT. Its translation: CASGTGGNKNTDTQYF. The V and J genes are TRBV28 and TRBJ2-3; TRBD1 matches at 8 bases. The ends lost 8 bases at V and 3 bases at J; junction bases unmatched: 13. The CDR3 is 16 residues long. Germline CDR1 is MDHEN and CDR2 is SYDVKM.